This entry lists 26 T cell receptor beta chains sequenced from one sample in a study of a mutant IDH1 vaccine in newly diagnosed glioma. The protocol was immunoSEQ multiplex PCR, while the TCRdb copy is restricted to in-frame clones and leaves out a portion. The sample shows about 36,000 clones, roughly three quarters of them seen only once. The sample's time point: baseline, week 1 (first vaccination visit). The treatment was: pre-vaccination baseline after standard-of-care therapy. The sample was PBMCs, taken from a glioma patient treated with radiotherapy, temozolomide or both. The receptors derive from a man in his forties or fifties with glioma. Some clones in this sample may be carry-over from other donors' samples.

This clone has a single count. The genes are TRBV5-1 and TRBJ2-7; D is perhaps TRBD2 (6 bases). Germline CDR1 and CDR2: SGHRS and YFSETQ. The length of the CDR3 is 14 residues. The V end was cut by 4 bases, the J end by 5 bases, with 16 bases between. For the CDR3, the DNA is TGCGCCAGCAGCCGGGACGGGGGATTTGACGAGCAGTACTTC. Protein: CASSRDGGFDEQYF.

This sequence joins TRBV5-1 and TRBJ2-3, with D perhaps TRBD1 or TRBD2 (6 bases each). Looked up from germline, CDR1 is SGHRS and CDR2 is YFSETQ. The CDR3 covers 15 residues. V lost 0 bases, J lost 4 bases, and 12 bases lay in between. This chain's CDR3 is CASSLAGASSDTQYF. In nucleotides, the CDR3 is TGCGCCAGCAGCTTGGCGGGGGCCTCCTCAGATACGCAGTATTTT.

The rearrangement links TRBV5-1 to TRBJ2-7, with TRBD1 matching 10 bases. This CDR3 has 15 residues. V gave up 8 bases and J gave up 5 bases; unmatched junction bases: 13. From germline, CDR1 is SGHRS and CDR2 YFSETQ. This chain's CDR3 is CASKPTGTGAHEQYF. The CDR3 DNA reads TGCGCCAGTAAACCCACCGGGACAGGGGCCCACGAGCAGTACTTC.

This clone was observed a handful of times. The genes are TRBV6-6 and TRBJ1-1, with D maybe TRBD1 (5 bases). CDR1 is MNHNY and CDR2 is SVGAGI in the germline V gene (reference sequence). The CDR3 spans 15 residues. V lost 1 base and J 1 base, leaving 10 bases between the germline ends. The CDR3 DNA follows: TGTGCCAGCAGTTACTTGGGGCAGAAGAACACTGAAGCTTTCTTT. Protein: CASSYLGQKNTEAFF.

The V gene is TRBV6-4, the J gene TRBJ1-1; D is uncertain. Trimming took off 6 bases at V and 1 base at J, with 6 bases between the two ends. This CDR3 comprises 12 residues. Germline CDR1 and CDR2: MRHNA and SNTAGT. The CDR3 DNA reads TGTGCCAGCAGAGGAGGGAACACTGAAGCTTTCTTT. Translating gives CASRGGNTEAFF.

This clone has just one count. The chain links TRBV6-5 to TRBJ2-2; TRBD1 aligns across 8 bases. V gave up 6 bases and J gave up 4 bases; unmatched junction bases: 1. The CDR3 consists of 13 residues. CDR1 MNHEY and CDR2 SVGAGI come from the germline V gene. The CDR3: CASSDRGTGELFF. CDR3 coding DNA: TGTGCCAGCAGCGACAGGGGCACCGGGGAGCTGTTTTTT.

This sequence joins TRBV5-6 and TRBJ2-6, with D perhaps being TRBD1 or TRBD2 (7 bases each). V lost 4 bases and J 0 bases, leaving 20 bases between the germline ends. Per germline, CDR1 SGHDT and CDR2 YYEEEE. The CDR3 runs to 19 residues. CDR3 sequence reads: CASSPGGGQVRSGANVLTF. The CDR3 coding sequence is TGTGCCAGCAGCCCGGGGGGCGGACAGGTACGCTCTGGGGCCAACGTCCTGACTTTC.

This clone was observed a single time. The chain carries TRBV7-9 and TRBJ1-4; a possible D gene is TRBD1 (6 bases). Germline V gene sequence: CDR1 SEHNR, CDR2 FQNEAQ (reference sequence). The V gene lost 1 base and the J gene lost 8 bases, with 14 bases spanning the gap. CDR3 length: 15 amino acids. The CDR3 spells CASSLGGGETEKLFF. The CDR3, as DNA: TGTGCCAGCAGCTTAGGAGGGGGGGAAACCGAAAAACTGTTTTTT.

The V call is TRBV9, the J call TRBJ2-3, with D possibly matching TRBD2 (6 bases). The V end was cut by 5 bases, the J end by 2 bases, with 12 bases between. CDR3 length equals 14 residues. Germline V lookup: CDR1 SGDLS, CDR2 YYNGEE. The CDR3 DNA reads as TGTGCCAGCAGGGGACTTGAACTCACAGATACGCAGTATTTT. It yields the protein CASRGLELTDTQYF.

V usage is TRBV5-4 and J usage is TRBJ2-2; 11 positions agree with TRBD2. The CDR3 has 19 residues. Germline loops: CDR1 SGHNT, CDR2 YYREEE (reference sequence). Unmatched junction bases numbered 14, after V lost 3 bases and J lost 4 bases. In DNA form, the CDR3 reads TGTGCCAGCAGCTCCGGCGTGCTAGCGGGGGGTAGGGTCACCGGGGAGCTGTTTTTT. It specifies CASSSGVLAGGRVTGELFF.

This chain connects TRBV5-4 to TRBJ1-4; perhaps TRBD1 as D (5 bases). The CDR3 totals 15 residues. The V end was cut by 0 bases, the J end by 4 bases, with 10 bases between. Germline CDR1 and CDR2: SGHNT and YYREEE (reference sequence). The CDR3: CASSLAGTVNEKLFF. CDR3 sequence (DNA): TGTGCCAGCAGCTTGGCCGGGACGGTTAATGAAAAACTGTTTTTT.

The J gene is TRBJ2-1, the V gene TRBV29-1, with TRBD2 matching 9 bases. V shed 3 bases and J 2 bases; nucleotides not matched to a gene: 8. The CDR3 extends over 16 amino acids. Per germline, CDR1 SQVTM and CDR2 ANQGSEA. The chain's CDR3 is CSVEPRGGRAYNEQFF. The CDR3 region has the DNA TGCAGCGTTGAGCCGCGGGGGGGCAGGGCCTACAATGAGCAGTTCTTC.

The sample holds one count of this clone. The V and J genes are TRBV2 and TRBJ1-2, with D tentatively TRBD1 (6 bases). Germline V gene data show CDR1 as SNHLY and CDR2 as FYNNEI. This CDR3 has 11 amino acids. Trimming shortened V by 7 bases and J by 6 bases, and 9 bases separated the two germline ends. CDR3 region: CASTRTDGYTF. Here the CDR3 DNA reads TGTGCCAGCACCCGGACAGATGGCTACACCTTC.

This clone was picked up a small number of times. The genes are TRBV5-1 and TRBJ1-3; D might be TRBD1 (6 bases). Germline values: CDR1 SGHRS, CDR2 YFSETQ. This CDR3 spans 16 amino acids. V was clipped by 3 bases and J by 0 bases, with 13 bases between them. This CDR3 is CASSSGQPGSGNTIYF. The CDR3 bases are TGCGCCAGCAGCTCAGGACAGCCAGGCTCTGGAAACACCATATATTTT.

J is TRBJ1-5 and V is TRBV19, with unresolved D. The CDR3 is made up of 13 amino acids. The V gene lost 5 bases and the J gene lost 5 bases, with 10 bases spanning the gap. Germline CDR1 LNHDA, CDR2 SQIVND (reference sequence). The CDR3, as DNA: TGTGCCAGTAGTGTGACTGGGGATCAGCCCCAGCATTTT. Translated: CASSVTGDQPQHF.

This chain uses TRBV7-6 with TRBJ1-3; D is possibly TRBD1 (5 bases). CDR1 is SGHVS, CDR2 FNYEAQ, per germline. V was cut by 0 bases and J by 4 bases, with 10 bases left in between. The CDR3 is 15 amino acids. CDR3: CASSLAPGLGNTIYF. DNA of the CDR3: TGTGCCAGCAGCTTAGCGCCGGGGCTCGGAAACACCATATATTTT.

The chain combines TRBV19 with TRBJ1-1; D gene uncertain. The CDR3 has 15 residues. Trimming took 5 bases from V and 2 from J, leaving 15 bases between them. The germline V gene encodes CDR1 LNHDA and CDR2 SQIVND (reference sequence). The CDR3 DNA is TGTGCCAGTAGTCCCCCGGGAGGGTTAAACACTGAAGCTTTCTTT. This translates into CASSPPGGLNTEAFF.

The V call is TRBV12-5, the J call TRBJ2-7; 9 bases agree with TRBD1. The CDR3 consists of 15 residues. The V and J ends lost 6 bases and 2 bases, in that order; junction bases with no gene match: 8. Germline CDR1 is LGHNT and CDR2 is FRNRAP. The CDR3 sequence: CASGPGTGPPYEQYF. The CDR3 coding sequence is TGTGCTAGTGGACCCGGGACAGGGCCTCCCTACGAGCAGTACTTC.

In its sample, this clone was seen a few times. The rearrangement joins TRBV7-9 to TRBJ1-2, with unresolved D. Germline V gene sequence: CDR1 SEHNR, CDR2 FQNEAQ (reference sequence). V was cut by 2 bases and J by 8 bases, with 9 bases left in between. This CDR3 is built from 12 residues. The CDR3 DNA is TGTGCCAGCAGCTTATGGGCCAGGGGCTACACCTTC. Translation gives CASSLWARGYTF.

This rearrangement joins TRBV7-2 to TRBJ1-2, with 7 bases matching TRBD1. The length of the CDR3 is 13 residues. Germline V gene lookup returns CDR1 SGHTA and CDR2 FQGNSA. J gave up 4 bases and V 4 bases, and 3 bases lay outside the gene matches. CDR3 in amino acids: CASSSGTAYGYTF. CDR3 nucleotide sequence: TGTGCCAGCAGCTCCGGGACAGCCTATGGCTACACCTTC. The full variable domain, rest sourced from reference TRBV7-2 and TRBJ1-2, is GAGVSQSPSNKVTEKGKDVELRCDPISGHTALYWYRQSLGQGLEFLIYFQGNSAPDKSGLPSDRFSAERTGGSVSTLTIQRTQQEDSAVYLCASSSGTAYGYTFGSGTRLTVV.

The gene calls are TRBV19 and TRBJ2-7; no clear D. The ends were cut back, 7 bases at V and 5 bases at J, with 18 bases in the middle. Germline V gene lookup returns CDR1 LNHDA and CDR2 SQIVND (reference sequence). CDR3 length equals 14 residues. CDR3 sequence reads: CASTRNGPLDEQYF. CDR3 nucleotides: TGTGCCAGTACTCGAAACGGGCCCCTCGACGAGCAGTACTTC.

The rearrangement links TRBV6-5 to TRBJ1-3; D remains unclear. V was clipped by 6 bases and J by 5 bases, with 8 bases between them. The CDR3 extends over 12 amino acids. Germline V CDR1 and CDR2: MNHEY, SVGAGI. The CDR3 DNA reads as TGTGCCAGCAGCCGAGACAGAAACACCATATATTTT. It translates to CASSRDRNTIYF.

The chain uses TRBV5-1 and TRBJ2-7, with TRBD1 identical over 9 bases. The J segment lost 2 bases and the V segment lost 2 bases, leaving 5 bases of the junction unmatched. In germline, CDR1 is SGHRS, CDR2 YFSETQ. The CDR3 totals 15 residues. The chain's CDR3 is CASSFGDRVPYEQYF. The CDR3 nucleotides are TGCGCCAGCAGCTTTGGGGACAGGGTCCCCTACGAGCAGTACTTC.

J is TRBJ2-3 and V is TRBV10-3; D may be TRBD2 (5 bases). In germline, CDR1 is ENHRY, CDR2 SYGVKD. The CDR3 runs 13 residues. With 6 bases removed from V and 3 bases from J, the gap between germline ends came to 10 bases. CDR3 DNA: TGTGCCATCAGAACAAGGGAGACAGATACGCAGTATTTT. Translating it yields CAIRTRETDTQYF.

V and J are TRBV19 and TRBJ2-7; no clear D. The CDR3 is 18 residues long. V was trimmed by 5 bases and J by 2 bases, leaving 25 bases between them. CDR1 and CDR2 from the germline V gene are LNHDA and SQIVND (reference sequence). The CDR3 nucleotides read TGTGCCAGTAGTCCCTCCCCGGTGAAGGGCTCATTGGCCTACGAGCAGTACTTC. Its protein product is CASSPSPVKGSLAYEQYF.

The chain combines TRBV5-4 with TRBJ2-4; 8 nucleotides line up with TRBD1. This CDR3 is built from 15 residues. The V segment lost 8 bases and the J segment 7 bases; nucleotides outside the gene matches: 14. Germline-derived CDR1 and CDR2 are SGHNT and YYREEE (reference sequence). The CDR3 bases are TGTGCCAGTACGATGAATCAGGGGGCGCGGAACATTCAGTACTTC. It encodes CASTMNQGARNIQYF.